The 4 T cell receptor beta chains reported below all come from one sample, sequenced in a study of T cell responses to AZD1222 COVID-19 vaccine. Produced via immunoSEQ multiplex PCR; TCRdb's table is partial and in-frame only. The data contain approximately 100,000 clones, around 90% of them seen just once; the ten biggest clones take up approximately 7.9%. The sequenced sample was peripheral blood, obtained on day 0 of AZD1222 vaccination. The receptor set was obtained from an adult in good health.

The chain couples TRBV3-1 (or the pseudogene TRBV3-2) to TRBJ2-7; 10 nucleotides line up with TRBD1. CDR1 is LGHDT, CDR2 YNNKEL, per germline (reference sequence). This CDR3 has 14 amino acids. The V gene end was trimmed by 3 bases and the J gene end by 7 bases; junction bases not matched to a gene: 6. CDR3 sequence reads: CASSQMTGGREQYF. The CDR3 region has the DNA TGTGCCAGCAGCCAGATGACAGGGGGCAGGGAGCAGTACTTC.

V is TRBV27 and J is TRBJ2-7, with 7 bases lining up with TRBD2. This CDR3 has 15 residues. Per the germline V gene, CDR1 is MNHEY and CDR2 is SMNVEV (reference sequence). Trimming took 2 bases from V and 3 from J; bases not matched to a gene: 7. In nucleotides, the CDR3 is TGTGCCAGCAGTTTACGACTAGCAACATACTACGAGCAGTACTTC. Its protein product is CASSLRLATYYEQYF.

The chain has TRBV5-1 and TRBJ1-6; possible D gene TRBD1, 5 bases. The CDR3 consists of 15 residues. Germline CDR1 SGHRS, CDR2 YFSETQ. Trimming took off 4 bases at V and 5 bases at J, with 13 bases between the two ends. This chain's CDR3 is CASSDGQGNNSPLHF. DNA for the CDR3: TGCGCCAGCAGCGATGGTCAGGGTAATAATTCACCCCTCCACTTT.

The CDR3 DNA sequence: TGTGCCTGGAGTGTACGATTCGGGGAAAAACTGTTTTTT. Its translation: CAWSVRFGEKLFF. V gene TRBV30 combines with J gene TRBJ1-4; D gene uncertain. V was shortened by 0 bases and J by 8 bases, with 10 bases between the two germline ends. Germline V gene sequence: CDR1 GTSNPN, CDR2 SVGIG (reference sequence). This CDR3 spans 13 amino acids.